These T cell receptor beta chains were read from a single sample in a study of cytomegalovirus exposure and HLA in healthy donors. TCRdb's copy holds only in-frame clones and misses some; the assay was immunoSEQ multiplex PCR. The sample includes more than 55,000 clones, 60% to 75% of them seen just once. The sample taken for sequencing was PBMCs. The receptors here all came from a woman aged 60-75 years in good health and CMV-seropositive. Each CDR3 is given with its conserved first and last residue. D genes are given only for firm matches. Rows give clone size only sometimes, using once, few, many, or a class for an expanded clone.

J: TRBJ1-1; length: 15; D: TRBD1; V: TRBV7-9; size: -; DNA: TGTGCCAGCAGAAGAGGGACAGAGATGAACACTGAAGCTTTCTTT; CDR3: CASRRGTEMNTEAFF
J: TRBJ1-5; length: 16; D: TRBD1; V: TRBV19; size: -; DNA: TGTGCCAGTAGTATAGATTGGACAGGGTACTTGCCGCCCCCGCATTTT; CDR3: CASSIDWTGYLPPPHF
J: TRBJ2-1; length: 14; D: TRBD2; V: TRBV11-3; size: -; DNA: TGTGCCAGCAGCTTCGGGACTAGTGGGAATGAGCAGTTCTTC; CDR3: CASSFGTSGNEQFF
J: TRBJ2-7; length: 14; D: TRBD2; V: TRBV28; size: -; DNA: TGTGCCAGCAGTTATTCTAGCGGTGCTTACGAGCAGTACTTC; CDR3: CASSYSSGAYEQYF
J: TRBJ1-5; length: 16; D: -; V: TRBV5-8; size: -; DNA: TGTGCCAGCAGTATCACGGGGGGTAAAAACAATCAGCCCCAGCATTTT; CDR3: CASSITGGKNNQPQHF
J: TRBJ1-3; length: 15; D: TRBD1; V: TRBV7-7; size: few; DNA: TGTGCTAGCAGTCTAAGACAGGGGTCTGGAAACACCATATATTTT; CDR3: CASSLRQGSGNTIYF
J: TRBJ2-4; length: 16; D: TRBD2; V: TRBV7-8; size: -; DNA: TGTGCCAGCAGTTCTTTAGCGGGTCTAGCCAAAAACATTCAGTACTTC; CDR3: CASSSLAGLAKNIQYF
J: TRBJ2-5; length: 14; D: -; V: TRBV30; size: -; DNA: TGTGCCTGGACCAAAGGACAGAACCAAGAGACCCAGTACTTC; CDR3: CAWTKGQNQETQYF
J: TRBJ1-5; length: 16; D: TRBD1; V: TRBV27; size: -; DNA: TGTGCCAGCAGTCCCTTGATGGGACAGGGAGAACAGCCCCAGCATTTT; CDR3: CASSPLMGQGEQPQHF
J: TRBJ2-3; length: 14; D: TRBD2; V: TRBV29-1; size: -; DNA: TGCAGCGTAACTAGGACTAGTTTGGGGTCTACGCAGTATTTT; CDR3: CSVTRTSLGSTQYF
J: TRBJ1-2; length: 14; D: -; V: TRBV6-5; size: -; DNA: TGTGCCAGCAGCACCCTGAGTACTAACTATGGCTACACCTTC; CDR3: CASSTLSTNYGYTF
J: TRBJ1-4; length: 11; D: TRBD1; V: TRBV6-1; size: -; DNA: TGTGCCAGCAGTCCAGGGGGGAAACTGTTTTTT; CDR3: CASSPGGKLFF
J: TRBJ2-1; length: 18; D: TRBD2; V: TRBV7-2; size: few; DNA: TGTGCCAGCAGCTTATTGCGGCGCGGGGGGCTCGGGTACAATGAGCAGTTCTTC; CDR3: CASSLLRRGGLGYNEQFF
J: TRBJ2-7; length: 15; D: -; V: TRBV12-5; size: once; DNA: TGTGCTAGTGGCCGTGAGGGGGGGGCAGCCTACGAGCAGTACTTC; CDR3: CASGREGGAAYEQYF
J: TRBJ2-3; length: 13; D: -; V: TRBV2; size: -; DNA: TGTGCCAGCAGTCCGGGACTCGGTAATACGCAGTATTTT; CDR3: CASSPGLGNTQYF
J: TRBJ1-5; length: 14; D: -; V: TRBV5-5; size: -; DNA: TGTGCCAGCAGCTTGTTAGTTAGCAATCAGCCCCAGCATTTT; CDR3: CASSLLVSNQPQHF
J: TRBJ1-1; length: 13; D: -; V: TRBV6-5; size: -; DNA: TGTGCCAGCAGCCAGGGGATGAACACTGAAGCTTTCTTT; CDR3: CASSQGMNTEAFF
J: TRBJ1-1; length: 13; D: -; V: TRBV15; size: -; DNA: TGTGCCACCAGCAGAGGGAGGGGCACTGAAGCTTTCTTT; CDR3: CATSRGRGTEAFF
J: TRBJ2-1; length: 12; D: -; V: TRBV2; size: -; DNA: TGTGCCAGCAGTGACAGTGGTGTTGAGCAGTTCTTC; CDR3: CASSDSGVEQFF
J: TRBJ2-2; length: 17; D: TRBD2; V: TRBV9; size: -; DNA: TGTGCCAGCAGCCCCCGGACTAGCGGGGCACACACCGGGGAGCTGTTTTTT; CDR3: CASSPRTSGAHTGELFF
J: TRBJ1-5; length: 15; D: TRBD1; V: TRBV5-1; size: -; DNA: TGCGCCAGCAGCCTTGGACAGGGGCACAATCAGCCCCAGCATTTT; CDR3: CASSLGQGHNQPQHF
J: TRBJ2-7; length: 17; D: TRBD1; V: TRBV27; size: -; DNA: TGTGCCAGCGGTAGGACAGGGTTGTCGCGTAGCTCCTACGAGCAGTACTTC; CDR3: CASGRTGLSRSSYEQYF
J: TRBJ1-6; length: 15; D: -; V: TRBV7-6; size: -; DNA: TGTGCCAGCAGTCTCGAGGAGGCCTATAATTCACCCCTCCACTTT; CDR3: CASSLEEAYNSPLHF
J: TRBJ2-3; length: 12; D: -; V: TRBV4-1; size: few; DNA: TGCGCCAGCAGCCGCGCAGGGGTTACGCAGTATTTT; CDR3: CASSRAGVTQYF
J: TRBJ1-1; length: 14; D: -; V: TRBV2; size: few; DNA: TGTGCCAGCAGTGGTCAGGGTGAGGACACTGAAGCTTTCTTT; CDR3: CASSGQGEDTEAFF
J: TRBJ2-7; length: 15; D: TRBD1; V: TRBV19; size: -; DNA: TGTGCCAGTAGTCCGCCTTTCAGGGGGCGTTACGAGCAGTACTTC; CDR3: CASSPPFRGRYEQYF
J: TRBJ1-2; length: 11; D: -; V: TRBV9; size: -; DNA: TGTGCCAGCAGCGGACAGATTGGCTACACCTTC; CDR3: CASSGQIGYTF